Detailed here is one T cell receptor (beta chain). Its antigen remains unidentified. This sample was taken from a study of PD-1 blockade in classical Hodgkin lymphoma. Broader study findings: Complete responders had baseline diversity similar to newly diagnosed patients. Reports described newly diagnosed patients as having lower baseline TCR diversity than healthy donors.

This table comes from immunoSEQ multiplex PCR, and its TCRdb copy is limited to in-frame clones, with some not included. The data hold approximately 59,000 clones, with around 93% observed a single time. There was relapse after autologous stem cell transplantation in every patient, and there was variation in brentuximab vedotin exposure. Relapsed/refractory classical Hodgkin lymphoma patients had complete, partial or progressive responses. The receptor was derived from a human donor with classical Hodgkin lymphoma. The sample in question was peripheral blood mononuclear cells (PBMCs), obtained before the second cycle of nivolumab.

CDR3 sequence: CASSFEGGHTIYF. CDR3 sequence (DNA): TGTGCCAGCAGCTTTGAGGGAGGGCACACCATATATTTT. The chain is built from TRBV5-4 and TRBJ1-3; D unclear. The V end was cut by 2 bases, the J end by 8 bases, with 11 bases between. Looked up from germline, CDR1 is SGHNT and CDR2 is YYREEE (reference sequence). This CDR3 spans 13 amino acids.